Here is one TCR beta chain with its context. This sample includes further DNA sequences coding for the same CDR3. Trimming removed 6 bases from V and 4 bases from J; junction bases left unmatched: 6. The CDR3 loop spans 14 amino acids. Germline values: CDR1 MDHEN, CDR2 SYDVKM. The PCR employed 60 Vbeta primers together with 13 Jbeta primers. Some clones are missing from TCRdb's copy, which holds only in-frame ones; the method was immunoSEQ multiplex PCR. The sample records about 160,000 clones, 70% to 80% being singletons. This record comes from a study of cytomegalovirus exposure and HLA in healthy donors. Overall study context: A previous analysis identified approximately 110 million unique TCR beta sequences derived from some 170 million T cells.

The rearrangement links TRBV28 to TRBJ2-7; 10 nucleotides match TRBD1. The source of this sequence is a man in his thirties or forties in good health and CMV-seronegative. The specimen sequenced was PBMCs. CDR3 in amino acids: CASRYDRGLYEQYF. The CDR3 bases are TGTGCCAGCAGATATGACAGGGGGCTTTACGAGCAGTACTTC.